This TCR beta chain was captured by sequencing in a study of T cells in Graves' hyperthyroidism and ophthalmopathy. Overall study findings and caveats: Among thyroid clonotypes expanded above 0.001, most also appeared in blood.

Germline CDR1 and CDR2: SGHVS and FNYEAQ. The CDR3 totals 15 residues. The V end lost 1 base, the J end lost 0 bases, and 9 bases lay between the germline ends. The diagnostic basis comprised clinical symptoms, serum thyroxine and TRAb, thyroid ultrasound and orbital computed tomography. This clonotype has ten or more counts. No antigen is known for it. Amplification of TCR beta CDR3 regions used RNA as the template. The HTBI primer set drove a first-round RT-PCR of the TCR CDR3. TCRdb reprocessed the multiplex PCR reads via MiXCR and lists one record per CDR3 protein. The sample gives almost 600,000 distinct CDR3 sequences, approximately 14% of which show up once; roughly 5.5% is in the top ten.

The genes are TRBV7-6 and TRBJ1-1, with no clear D. The material sequenced was blood. This receptor was identified in a woman under 40 with Graves' hyperthyroidism that later progressed to Graves' ophthalmopathy. The CDR3 region is CASSLGAGMNTEAFF. CDR3 coding DNA: TGTGCCAGCAGCTTAGGCGCGGGGATGAACACTGAAGCTTTCTTT.